These 25 T cell receptor beta chains were all obtained from the same sample, sequenced in a study of blood T cells in healthy people across ages. The authors ran a second PCR of about 6 to 11 cycles using a sample-barcoded 5' primer and a J-beta primer mix. TCRdb independently ran MiXCR on the 5' RACE reads; one entry per CDR3 protein. This sample carries roughly 830,000 distinct CDR3 sequences, about 62% of them seen once, and the ten largest clones take about a quarter. The source material was blood. Source of these receptors: a man in his thirties or forties in good health.

The chain couples TRBV10-3 to TRBJ2-1; a possible D gene is TRBD2 (7 bases). Germline V CDR1 and CDR2: ENHRY, SYGVKD. Trimming stripped 4 bases from V and 6 bases from J, with 16 bases between. This CDR3 is built from 15 residues. The CDR3 DNA follows: TGTGCCATCAGTGGTCAAGTGGGGGGGCGCAATGAGCAGTTCTTC. This translates into CAISGQVGGRNEQFF.

The V gene is TRBV9, the J gene TRBJ1-2; D is ambiguous. Trimming cost V 8 bases and J 1 base, with 9 bases left between them. Germline V CDR1 and CDR2: SGDLS, YYNGEE. The CDR3 consists of 12 residues. CDR3 sequence: CASKHLNYGYTF. The CDR3 DNA is TGTGCCAGTAAACACCTTAACTATGGCTACACCTTC.

The V and J genes are TRBV18 and TRBJ2-4; 8 bases map to TRBD2. The closer fit of TRBJ2-7 to the DNA end suggests the J call may be wrong. Germline assignment: CDR1 KGHSH and CDR2 LQKENI. This CDR3 is 18 amino acids long. The CDR3 DNA is TGTGCCAGCTCACCACCGCCGACTAGCGTCCCCTTCTCCTACGAGCAGTACTTC. Encoded protein: CASSPPPTSVPFSYEQYF.

The gene calls are TRBV5-6 and TRBJ1-5; D is ambiguous. V shed 2 bases and J shed 0 bases, with 12 bases lying between them. This CDR3 is 16 amino acids long. Per germline, CDR1 SGHDT and CDR2 YYEEEE. Here the CDR3 DNA reads TGTGCCAGCAGCTTCTATATTCCATATAGCAATCAGCCCCAGCATTTT. Its protein product is CASSFYIPYSNQPQHF. Complete variable domain (other parts from reference TRBV5-6 and TRBJ1-5): DAGVTQSPTHLIKTRGQQVTLRCSPKSGHDTVSWYQQALGQGPQFIFQYYEEEERQRGNFPDRFSGHQFPNYSSELNVNALLLGDSALYLCASSFYIPYSNQPQHFGDGTRLSIL.

The V gene is TRBV5-1, the J gene TRBJ2-7; D remains unclear. This CDR3 region has 14 residues. Germline CDR1 reads SGHRS; CDR2 reads YFSETQ. Trimming shortened V by 2 bases and J by 0 bases, and 9 bases separated the two germline ends. The CDR3 region has the DNA TGCGCCAGCAGCTTACAGTTAAGCTCCTACGAGCAGTACTTC. This gives the protein CASSLQLSSYEQYF.

The chain joins TRBV7-3 to TRBJ2-1, with 10 bases identical to TRBD2. Germline V gene sequence: CDR1 SGHTA, CDR2 FQGTGA. V was clipped by 0 bases and J by 7 bases; unmatched bases: 9. CDR3 size: 17 residues. The CDR3 reads CASSLTPRAGGPNEQFF. The CDR3 DNA reads as TGTGCCAGCAGCTTAACCCCTCGAGCGGGGGGGCCTAATGAGCAGTTCTTC.

J is TRBJ1-4 and V is TRBV12-3 or TRBV12-4; D is ambiguous. V was pared by 5 bases and J by 8 bases, with 6 bases between. The CDR3 is 11 amino acids. The CDR3 sequence is CASSNVEKLFF. In nucleotides, the CDR3 is TGTGCCAGCAGTAATGTGGAAAAACTGTTTTTT.

The chain recombines TRBV13 with TRBJ2-7; D could derive from TRBD1 or TRBD2 (5 bases each). The CDR3 is 16 residues long. Looked up from germline, CDR1 is PRHDT and CDR2 is FYEKMQ (reference sequence). The V end lost 1 base, the J end lost 5 bases, and 18 bases lay between the germline ends. The CDR3 is CASSLVSPGQAHEQYF. CDR3 sequence (DNA): TGTGCCAGCAGCTTAGTATCCCCGGGGCAGGCCCACGAGCAGTACTTC. The full variable domain, with the rest looked up from reference TRBV13 and TRBJ2-7, is AAGVIQSPRHLIKEKRETATLKCYPIPRHDTVYWYQQGPGQDPQFLISFYEKMQSDKGSIPDRFSAQQFSDYHSELNMSSLELGDSALYFCASSLVSPGQAHEQYFGPGTRLTVT.

The chain is built from TRBV29-1 and TRBJ1-2, with TRBD1 as a possible D gene (5 bases). Germline-derived CDR1 and CDR2 are SQVTM and ANQGSEA. The ends were cut back, 3 bases at V and 4 bases at J, with 12 bases in the middle. The CDR3 sequence is 13 residues long. CDR3 in DNA: TGCAGCGTTGAGGACCAGGGAACCTATGGCTACACCTTC. Protein: CSVEDQGTYGYTF.

This clonotype was found a few times. The chain uses TRBV10-3 and TRBJ2-5, with 8 bases lining up with TRBD1. The germline V gene encodes CDR1 ENHRY and CDR2 SYGVKD. V gave up 5 bases and J gave up 3 bases; unmatched junction bases: 2. This CDR3 region has 13 residues. The CDR3 coding sequence is TGTGCCATCAGTTTACAGGGGGAAGAGACCCAGTACTTC. Its translation is CAISLQGEETQYF.

A few counts support this clonotype. This chain connects TRBV15 to TRBJ2-7; D ambiguous. The V gene lost 5 bases and the J gene lost 3 bases, with 11 bases spanning the gap. This CDR3 contains 13 residues. CDR1 LNHNV and CDR2 YYDKDF come from the germline V gene (reference sequence). CDR3 DNA sequence: TGTGCCACCAGCCCGACCCGGAGCTACGAGCAGTACTTC. Encoded protein: CATSPTRSYEQYF.

V gene TRBV7-2 combines with J gene TRBJ2-7; no definite D call. The germline gives CDR1 SGHTA, CDR2 FQGNSA. CDR3 length: 12 residues. Trimming removed 2 bases at V and 5 bases at J, with 7 bases between. CDR3 coding DNA: TGTGCCAGCAGCTTACGGGTCCACGAGCAGTACTTC. Its translation is CASSLRVHEQYF.

This chain uses TRBV30 with TRBJ2-7, with D tentatively TRBD2 (6 bases). Trimming left V 8 bases short and J 5 bases short, with 22 bases between. The length of the CDR3 is 14 residues. Germline CDR1 is GTSNPN and CDR2 is SVGIG (reference sequence). The CDR3 DNA is TGTGCCGGGAACGGGGGACCTCAAGTGGACGAGCAGTACTTC. Protein: CAGNGGPQVDEQYF.

This chain connects TRBV6-2 or TRBV6-3 to TRBJ1-5; D is undetermined. V dropped 4 bases and J dropped 3 bases, with 13 bases sitting between them. This CDR3 has 15 residues. The V gene's germline CDR1 is MNHEY and CDR2 SVGEGT. Here the CDR3 reads CASSFNRDPNQPQHF. Written as DNA, the CDR3 is TGTGCCAGCAGTTTCAACAGAGACCCCAATCAGCCCCAGCATTTT.

This chain uses TRBV4-1 with TRBJ2-3; 8 positions match TRBD1. V was clipped by 1 base and J by 1 base; unmatched bases: 4. CDR1 MGHRA and CDR2 YSYEKL come from the germline V gene. CDR3 length: 16 residues. The CDR3 reads CASSQVKDRGTDTQYF. The CDR3 DNA is TGCGCCAGCAGCCAAGTCAAGGACAGGGGCACAGATACGCAGTATTTT.

The V call is TRBV29-1, the J call TRBJ2-5; a possible D gene is TRBD2 (7 bases). The CDR3 runs 17 residues. In germline, CDR1 is SQVTM, CDR2 ANQGSEA. Between the trimmed V and J ends, which lost 5 bases and 0 bases, there was a span of 22 bases. CDR3 coding DNA: TGCAGCGTTCAGACCCTAGGGGGGGTCACTTACCAAGAGACCCAGTACTTC. Amino acid sequence: CSVQTLGGVTYQETQYF. The full variable domain, with the rest looked up from reference TRBV29-1 and TRBJ2-5, is SAVISQKPSRDICQRGTSLTIQCQVDSQVTMMFWYRQQPGQSLTLIATANQGSEATYESGFVIDKFPISRPNLTFSTLTVSNMSPEDSSIYLCSVQTLGGVTYQETQYFGPGTRLLVL.

The chain uses TRBV5-1 and TRBJ1-2; 7 nucleotides align to TRBD1. The CDR3 has 22 residues. Germline V CDR1 and CDR2: SGHRS, YFSETQ. Germline trimming cut 2 bases from V and 4 bases from J; bases unmatched to any gene: 29. CDR3 DNA: TGCGCCAGCAGCTTCCGACCCCCGGGGAACACCCAATACGGGACAGACCTCTATGGCTACACCTTC. Translated, it gives CASSFRPPGNTQYGTDLYGYTF.

Details on this clonotype: At one boundary the junction diverges from the germline segment, which might be a read error. CDR3 loop: CSVGQLAGGPYNVQFF. As DNA, the CDR3 is TGCAGCGTGGGACAATTGGCGGGGGGTCCCTACAATGTGCAGTTCTTC. The chain uses TRBV29-1 and TRBJ2-1; 8 bases line up with TRBD2. The CDR3 is 16 amino acids. The germline CDR1 and CDR2 sequences are SQVTM and ANQGSEA.

The J gene is TRBJ2-1, the V gene TRBV9; 9 bases match TRBD1. Germline V gene lookup returns CDR1 SGDLS and CDR2 YYNGEE. Unmatched junction bases numbered 14, after V lost 4 bases and J lost 9 bases. This CDR3 region has 16 residues. In DNA form, the CDR3 reads TGTGCCAGCAGCATCCGGACAGGGGCAGGGGCTCCTGAGCAGTTCTTC. Residues: CASSIRTGAGAPEQFF.

V usage is TRBV7-2 and J usage is TRBJ2-3, with D perhaps TRBD2 (5 bases). The CDR3 consists of 16 residues. Germline CDR1 reads SGHTA; CDR2 reads FQGNSA. The ends were cut back, 2 bases at V and 4 bases at J, with 16 bases in the middle. CDR3 region: CASSLSVASGPDTQYF. The CDR3 DNA follows: TGTGCCAGCAGCTTAAGCGTAGCGTCCGGCCCAGATACGCAGTATTTT.

Note on this clonotype: No DNA is shown, since the ends of the CDR3 on it are uncertain; the CDR3 is the one TCRdb lists. CDR3 in amino acids: CAGSPAGLSGQRSKNIQYF. V and J are TRBV18 and TRBJ2-4; the table assigns TRBD2, which was not confirmed against the DNA. The CDR3 adds up to 19 amino acids, both ends counted. Germline V gene lookup returns CDR1 KGHSH and CDR2 LQKENI.

V gene TRBV18 combines with J gene TRBJ1-5, with no clear D. Germline assignment: CDR1 KGHSH and CDR2 LQKENI. This CDR3 comprises 14 residues. The V gene lost 1 base and the J gene lost 4 bases, with 8 bases spanning the gap. DNA of the CDR3: TGTGCCAGCTCACCACGGGCGGGGAATCAGCCCCAGCATTTT. Translated: CASSPRAGNQPQHF.

In DNA form, the CDR3 reads TGTGCCAGTATTGGGGGTCAAGAGACCCAGTACTTC. This encodes CASIGGQETQYF. The chain uses TRBV28 and TRBJ2-5; D possibly uses TRBD1 or TRBD2 (5 bases each). CDR1 and CDR2 from the germline V gene are MDHEN and SYDVKM. Deletions cut 9 bases from V and 2 bases from J, with 10 bases between. This CDR3 is built from 12 residues.

The chain links TRBV29-1 to TRBJ2-7; the D call may be TRBD1 or TRBD2 (5 bases each). The CDR3 extends over 14 amino acids. The germline V and J ends were trimmed by 4 bases and 0 bases, with 13 bases remaining between them. The V gene's germline CDR1 is SQVTM and CDR2 ANQGSEA. CDR3 residues: CSVGPGAGSYEQYF. Here the CDR3 DNA reads TGCAGCGTTGGGCCCGGGGCCGGCTCCTACGAGCAGTACTTC.

This chain links TRBV9 with TRBJ2-1, with TRBD2 matching over 7 bases. The CDR3 sequence is 14 residues long. The J segment lost 8 bases and the V segment lost 8 bases, leaving 13 bases of the junction unmatched. The V gene's germline CDR1 is SGDLS and CDR2 YYNGEE. CDR3 loop: CASQESGMGYEQFF. DNA for the CDR3: TGTGCCAGTCAGGAGAGCGGGATGGGCTATGAGCAGTTCTTC.